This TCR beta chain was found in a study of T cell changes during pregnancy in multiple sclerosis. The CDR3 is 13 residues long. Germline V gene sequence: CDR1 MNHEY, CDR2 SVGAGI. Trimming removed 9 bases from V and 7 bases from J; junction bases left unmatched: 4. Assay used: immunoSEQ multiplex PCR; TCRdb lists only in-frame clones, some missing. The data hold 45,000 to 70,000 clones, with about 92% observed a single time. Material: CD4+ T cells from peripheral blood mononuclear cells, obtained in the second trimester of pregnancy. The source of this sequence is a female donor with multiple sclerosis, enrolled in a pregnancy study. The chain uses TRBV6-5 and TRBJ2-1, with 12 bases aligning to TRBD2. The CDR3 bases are TGTGCCAGTGGGACTAGCGGGCGGAATGAGCAGTTCTTC. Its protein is CASGTSGRNEQFF.